The 19 T cell receptor beta chains presented below share a single source sample, sequenced in a study of Ad26.COV2.S vaccination and SARS-CoV-2 variants. Specified treatment: 15 to 20 received Ad26.COV2.S at low or high dose, single or two shots; roughly five received placebo; per-sample allocation not given. Sampling happened 63 days after the first vaccine or placebo injection. TCRdb keeps only in-frame clones here, not all; method: immunoSEQ multiplex PCR. The sample comprises 430,000 or so clones, roughly 89% of which are singletons, and about 2.5% rests with the top ten. Sequencing used peripheral blood, obtained in a trial of Ad26.COV2.S vaccine versus placebo. The origin of the receptors is a person aged 18-65 years who received the Ad26.COV2.S COVID-19 vaccine or a placebo.

The chain uses TRBV18 and TRBJ1-1; D gene ambiguous. Germline V gene data show CDR1 as KGHSH and CDR2 as LQKENI. Trimming removed 2 bases at V and 1 base at J, with 5 bases between. This CDR3 has 13 residues. CDR3 region: CASSPEQNTEAFF. The DNA of the CDR3 is TGTGCCAGCTCACCAGAACAGAACACTGAAGCTTTCTTT.

The CDR3 DNA reads as TGTGCCAGCAGCCAAGTTGCTAACTATGGCTACACCTTC. As protein: CASSQVANYGYTF. This chain connects TRBV28 to TRBJ1-2; D not certain. The CDR3 runs 13 residues. CDR1 MDHEN and CDR2 SYDVKM come from the germline V gene. Between the trimmed V and J ends, which lost 6 bases and 0 bases, there was a span of 8 bases.

V is TRBV27 and J is TRBJ2-3; D not certain. The ends were cut back, 0 bases at V and 1 base at J, with 5 bases in the middle. This CDR3 has 14 residues. Germline CDR1 and CDR2: MNHEY and SMNVEV (reference sequence). Here the CDR3 reads CASSLSPRTDTQYF. The CDR3 coding sequence is TGTGCCAGCAGTTTATCGCCCCGCACAGATACGCAGTATTTT.

The chain couples TRBV12-3 or TRBV12-4 to TRBJ2-1; D is uncertain. CDR3 length: 11 residues. V was cut by 1 base and J by 9 bases, with 4 bases left in between. CDR3: CASSLVAEQFF. CDR3 coding DNA: TGTGCCAGCAGTTTAGTCGCTGAGCAGTTCTTC.

The V call is TRBV5-1, the J call TRBJ2-5, with D possibly being TRBD1 or TRBD2 (5 bases each). V lost 2 bases and J 3 bases, leaving 8 bases between the germline ends. Germline V gives CDR1 SGHRS, CDR2 YFSETQ. The CDR3 is 13 residues long. CDR3 nucleotide sequence: TGCGCCAGCAGCTTCGGGGCGGAAGAGACCCAGTACTTC. Its protein product is CASSFGAEETQYF.

This clone came up once. The chain carries TRBV18 and TRBJ2-5; maybe TRBD1 (7 bases). CDR3 length: 14 amino acids. Germline CDR1 reads KGHSH; CDR2 reads LQKENI. Trimming left V 4 bases short and J 4 bases short, with 13 bases between. CDR3: CASSLNRGGETQYF. CDR3 in DNA: TGTGCCAGCTCACTCAACAGGGGAGGAGAGACCCAGTACTTC.

The chain recombines TRBV19 with TRBJ2-1; D might be TRBD2 (6 bases). The length of the CDR3 is 13 residues. The V end was cut by 2 bases, the J end by 9 bases, with 11 bases between. CDR1 and CDR2 from the germline V gene are LNHDA and SQIVND (reference sequence). The CDR3 protein is CASSISGGVEQFF. CDR3 nucleotide sequence: TGTGCCAGTAGTATATCAGGAGGGGTTGAGCAGTTCTTC.

The chain recombines TRBV6-4 with TRBJ2-7; D possibly corresponds to TRBD1 (5 bases). V shed 1 base and J shed 0 bases, with 13 bases lying between them. This CDR3 is built from 16 residues. Germline V lookup: CDR1 MRHNA, CDR2 SNTAGT. CDR3 DNA: TGTGCCAGCAGTGACTTGAGGCCAGGGATCTCCTACGAGCAGTACTTC. Its translation: CASSDLRPGISYEQYF.

The CDR3 coding sequence is TGTGCCAGCAGCTTAAATAGAGCGGGGGGAGCGGAGACCCAGTACTTC. It specifies CASSLNRAGGAETQYF. The chain joins TRBV7-9 to TRBJ2-5; 9 bases match TRBD2. The CDR3 extends over 16 amino acids. Germline V gene lookup returns CDR1 SEHNR and CDR2 FQNEAQ (reference sequence). Trimming took 2 bases from V and 5 from J; bases not matched to a gene: 9.

The J gene is TRBJ1-1, the V gene TRBV18; D is uncertain. The CDR3 runs 12 residues. The V end lost 1 base, the J end lost 6 bases, and 6 bases lay between the germline ends. Germline V gives CDR1 KGHSH, CDR2 LQKENI. CDR3 residues: CASSPQGSEAFF. The DNA of the CDR3 is TGTGCCAGCTCACCACAGGGTTCTGAAGCTTTCTTT.

This clone was seen only once. The chain links TRBV6-5 to TRBJ1-2; maybe TRBD1 (5 bases). Looked up from germline, CDR1 is MNHEY and CDR2 is SVGAGI. There are 16 residues in the CDR3. The germline V and J ends were trimmed by 4 bases and 2 bases, with 17 bases remaining between them. The DNA for the CDR3 is TGTGCCAGCAGTTCATTTTATGCGGGGACCAACTATGGCTACACCTTC. Translated: CASSSFYAGTNYGYTF.

The genes are TRBV3-1 (or the pseudogene TRBV3-2) and TRBJ1-5; D is perhaps TRBD1 (5 bases). The CDR3 length is 13 residues. V shed 3 bases and J shed 7 bases, with 10 bases lying between them. CDR1 is LGHDT, CDR2 YNNKEL, per germline (reference sequence). In DNA form, the CDR3 reads TGTGCCAGCAGCCACAGGGTCGGGCAGCCCCAGCATTTT. Residues: CASSHRVGQPQHF.

The CDR3 loop reads CASSFLGGMENTIYF. CDR3 bases: TGTGCCAGCAGCTTCCTGGGAGGGATGGAAAACACCATATATTTT. V usage is TRBV5-6 and J usage is TRBJ1-3; D remains ambiguous. Germline CDR1 and CDR2: SGHDT and YYEEEE. The V gene lost 2 bases and the J gene lost 6 bases, with 15 bases spanning the gap. The CDR3 runs to 15 residues. Drawing the rest from reference TRBV5-6 and TRBJ1-3, the complete variable domain is DAGVTQSPTHLIKTRGQQVTLRCSPKSGHDTVSWYQQALGQGPQFIFQYYEEEERQRGNFPDRFSGHQFPNYSSELNVNALLLGDSALYLCASSFLGGMENTIYFGEGSWLTVV.

V and J are TRBV5-6 and TRBJ1-2; D gene unclear. This CDR3 contains 13 residues. Per the germline V gene, CDR1 is SGHDT and CDR2 is YYEEEE. The V end lost 2 bases, the J end lost 3 bases, and 8 bases lay between the germline ends. CDR3: CASSLNSHYGYTF. The CDR3 region has the DNA TGTGCCAGCAGCTTAAATTCTCACTATGGCTACACCTTC.

The chain carries TRBV5-6 and TRBJ1-6; no reliable D call. Germline V CDR1 and CDR2: SGHDT, YYEEEE. V shed 1 base and J shed 6 bases, with 5 bases lying between them. The CDR3 runs to 13 residues. The CDR3 region has the DNA TGTGCCAGCAGCTTGCTCCGTAATTCACCCCTCCACTTT. Protein: CASSLLRNSPLHF.

Only one count was recorded for this clone. This chain joins TRBV3-1 (or the pseudogene TRBV3-2) and TRBJ2-1; 9 bases are shared with TRBD2. CDR3 size: 17 residues. Unmatched junction bases numbered 3, after V lost 0 bases and J lost 0 bases. Per germline, CDR1 LGHDT and CDR2 YNNKEL (reference sequence). CDR3 sequence: CASSQDSGSLSYNEQFF. The CDR3 DNA reads as TGTGCCAGCAGCCAAGATAGCGGGAGCCTCTCCTACAATGAGCAGTTCTTC.

The rearrangement uses TRBV6-2 or TRBV6-3 and TRBJ2-7; D is unresolved. Trimming shortened V by 2 bases and J by 1 base, and 9 bases separated the two germline ends. The CDR3 contains 14 residues. Per germline, CDR1 MNHEY and CDR2 SVGEGT. This CDR3 is CASSYTVWSYEQYV. As DNA, the CDR3 is TGTGCCAGCAGTTACACTGTCTGGTCCTACGAGCAGTACGTC.

This rearrangement joins TRBV11-3 to TRBJ1-1; D ambiguous. In germline, CDR1 is SGHNT, CDR2 YENEEA. CDR3 size: 14 residues. V was cut by 1 base and J by 1 base, with 7 bases left in between. The CDR3 DNA reads TGTGCCAGCAGCTTAGCGGCAGGGAACACTGAAGCTTTCTTT. Translated: CASSLAAGNTEAFF.

The chain employs TRBV19 and TRBJ1-3; D unresolved. The V gene's germline CDR1 is LNHDA and CDR2 SQIVND (reference sequence). Trimming took 6 bases from V and 0 from J, leaving 15 bases between them. The CDR3 totals 16 residues. Written as DNA, the CDR3 is TGTGCCAGTAGCCCCCGAACCCGGGCCTCTGGAAACACCATATATTTT. It is translated as CASSPRTRASGNTIYF.